The text below deals with one T cell receptor (beta chain). As yet, its antigen is unknown. This sample was included in a study of OX40 agonist ivuxolimab in advanced cancers. About the research overall: Hepatocellular carcinoma, melanoma, renal cell or head and neck cancer occurred in dose-escalation patients. Study outcomes and limitations: With doses of 0.1 to 3.0 mg/kg, CD4+ and CD8+ blood T cells had undergone clonal expansion by week 6.

Some clones are missing from TCRdb's copy, which holds only in-frame ones; the method was immunoSEQ multiplex PCR. The sample contains 25,000 to 35,000 clones, around 85% of which appear only once. CDR3 length: 13 residues. Looked up from germline, CDR1 is SGDLS and CDR2 is YYNGEE. Trimming shortened V by 7 bases and J by 3 bases, and 10 bases separated the two germline ends. The receptor was derived from an adult with an advanced solid tumor such as melanoma, head and neck, liver or kidney cancer. Sequencing used CD4+ or CD8+ T cells sorted from blood, obtained in a trial of the OX40 agonist ivuxolimab. V gene TRBV9 combines with J gene TRBJ2-2; no reliable D call. The CDR3 here is CASSGSYTGELFF. CDR3 in DNA: TGTGCCAGCTCTGGGTCATACACCGGGGAGCTGTTTTTT.